These 23 T cell receptor beta chains were all obtained from the same sample, sequenced in a study of T cell repertoires in cytomegalovirus infection. TCRdb used MiXCR to reprocess the reads, holding one entry per CDR3 protein. The sample contains about 150,000 distinct CDR3 sequences, 32% of which appear only once. Antigens for these TCRs are unknown. The sample here was CD8+ T cells from cultured PBMCs, taken from culture after CMV antigen stimulation. The receptors shown here come from a human donor in good health (CMV status not recorded). Some clones in this sample may be carry-over from other donors' samples.

The rearrangement links TRBV28 to TRBJ1-2, with 7 bases aligning to TRBD1. The CDR3 sequence is 13 residues long. With V trimmed by 10 bases and J by 3 bases, 8 bases remained unmatched. Germline V gene data show CDR1 as MDHEN and CDR2 as SYDVKM. CDR3 nucleotides: TGTGCCATCAGAGGGGACAGTCACTATGGCTACACCTTC. This encodes CAIRGDSHYGYTF.

V gene TRBV27 combines with J gene TRBJ2-7, with TRBD2 matching over 9 bases. The CDR3 length is 14 residues. From germline, CDR1 is MNHEY and CDR2 SMNVEV (reference sequence). The V segment lost 6 bases and the J segment 5 bases; nucleotides outside the gene matches: 8. The CDR3 sequence is CASSPGTSPNEQYF. CDR3 in DNA: TGTGCCAGCAGCCCGGGGACTAGCCCCAACGAGCAGTACTTC.

The rearrangement links TRBV9 to TRBJ2-3; 7 bases are a match to TRBD2. Losses at the gene ends were 2 bases for V and 0 bases for J; bases not matched to a gene: 3. Germline V gene lookup returns CDR1 SGDLS and CDR2 YYNGEE. The CDR3 covers 15 residues. The CDR3 DNA reads as TGTGCCAGCAGCGTCAGCGGGATAAGCACAGATACGCAGTATTTT. Translation gives CASSVSGISTDTQYF.

This clonotype was counted ten times or more. The V and J genes are TRBV12-3 or TRBV12-4 and TRBJ2-6, with TRBD1 as a possible D gene (5 bases). The V end lost 5 bases, the J end lost 4 bases, and 15 bases lay between the germline ends. CDR3 size: 16 residues. The DNA for the CDR3 is TGTGCCAGCAGTACAGAAGGGGTAGCAGGGGCCAACGTCCTGACTTTC. Its protein product is CASSTEGVAGANVLTF.

This clonotype was found a few times. The V and J genes are TRBV11-2 and TRBJ2-7; D remains unclear. The V end was cut by 1 base, the J end by 5 bases, with 9 bases between. CDR1 is SGHAT and CDR2 is FQNNGV in the germline V gene. The CDR3 consists of 13 residues. The CDR3 here is CASSLGVGDEQYF. CDR3 in DNA: TGTGCCAGCAGCTTAGGAGTGGGTGACGAGCAGTACTTC.

This clonotype has only a few counts. The rearrangement joins TRBV4-1 to TRBJ2-1; 7 bases fit TRBD1. The CDR3 consists of 16 residues. The V and J ends lost 3 bases and 2 bases, in that order; junction bases with no gene match: 7. Germline loops: CDR1 MGHRA, CDR2 YSYEKL. CDR3 nucleotide sequence: TGCGCCAGCAGCCACCTCGGGACAGACGCCTACAATGAGCAGTTCTTC. Amino acids: CASSHLGTDAYNEQFF.

This clonotype was counted many times. This chain uses TRBV7-9 with TRBJ2-7, with a weak D call TRBD2 (5 bases). Germline CDR1 reads SEHNR; CDR2 reads FQNEAQ (reference sequence). This CDR3 comprises 15 residues. Trimming left V 7 bases short and J 3 bases short, with 19 bases between. CDR3 in amino acids: CASTGGLAGFYEQYF. CDR3 coding DNA: TGTGCCAGCACCGGAGGACTCGCGGGCTTCTACGAGCAGTACTTC.

The rearrangement links TRBV6-1 to TRBJ2-3; tentatively, D is TRBD1 or TRBD2 (5 bases each). Germline V lookup: CDR1 MNHNS, CDR2 SASEGT. There are 13 residues in the CDR3. V was trimmed by 9 bases and J by 1 base, leaving 11 bases between them. The CDR3 loop reads CARMGRGTDTQYF. CDR3 bases: TGTGCCAGAATGGGGCGGGGCACAGATACGCAGTATTTT.

The chain carries TRBV7-6 and TRBJ1-5, with D possibly TRBD1 on 6 matching bases. Germline V lookup: CDR1 SGHVS, CDR2 FNYEAQ. Between the trimmed V and J ends, which lost 5 bases and 9 bases, there was a span of 20 bases. This CDR3 has 15 residues. The CDR3 DNA is TGTGCCAGCAGCCCGGGACAAGGTATCAGTCTGCCCCAGCATTTT. Translated, it gives CASSPGQGISLPQHF.

CDR3 DNA: TGTGCCAGCAGTTTATATGGACGGGAGCAGTTCTTC. Translation: CASSLYGREQFF. The genes are TRBV28 and TRBJ2-1, with D unresolved. The CDR3 totals 12 residues. CDR1 is MDHEN, CDR2 SYDVKM, per germline. Trimming pared 1 base from V and 10 bases from J, leaving 8 bases between.

This chain links TRBV9 with TRBJ2-2, with a possible D match to TRBD1 (5 bases). V was pared by 3 bases and J by 0 bases, with 12 bases between. Germline V gives CDR1 SGDLS, CDR2 YYNGEE. This CDR3 comprises 16 residues. Here the CDR3 reads CASSAGRQTNTGELFF. The CDR3 nucleotides are TGTGCCAGCAGCGCCGGTAGACAGACGAACACCGGGGAGCTGTTTTTT.

V gene TRBV28 combines with J gene TRBJ1-1, with 7 bases aligning to TRBD1. The V gene's germline CDR1 is MDHEN and CDR2 SYDVKM. The CDR3 runs to 15 residues. The V segment lost 6 bases and the J segment 1 base; nucleotides outside the gene matches: 8. CDR3 nucleotide sequence: TGTGCCAGCAGCGATCGGGACAGCTCGAACACTGAAGCTTTCTTT. It codes for CASSDRDSSNTEAFF.

The chain couples TRBV7-9 to TRBJ2-7; no reliable D call. The CDR3 extends over 14 amino acids. V was shortened by 5 bases and J by 3 bases, with 14 bases between the two germline ends. The germline gives CDR1 SEHNR, CDR2 FQNEAQ (reference sequence). CDR3 DNA: TGTGCCAGCAGCCAAACAGCCTCCAGCTACGAGCAGTACTTC. This gives the protein CASSQTASSYEQYF.

Ten or more counts support this clonotype. The V gene is TRBV28, the J gene TRBJ2-7; 12 nucleotides line up with TRBD2. Trimming cost V 5 bases and J 4 bases; bases outside gene matches: 9. Germline V CDR1 and CDR2: MDHEN, SYDVKM. The CDR3 has 16 amino acids. Here the CDR3 DNA reads TGTGCCAGCAGTCCCCGGACTAGCGGGATTCGGTACGAGCAGTACTTC. This gives the protein CASSPRTSGIRYEQYF.

The CDR3 reads CASSLGVSTDTQYF. CDR3 nucleotide sequence: TGTGCCAGCAGCTTGGGGGTGAGCACAGATACGCAGTATTTT. The chain combines TRBV7-4 with TRBJ2-3; the D gene could be TRBD1 or TRBD2 (5 bases each). The CDR3 spans 14 residues. Trimming removed 3 bases at V and 0 bases at J, with 7 bases between. Germline CDR1 reads SGHVT; CDR2 reads SQSDAQ.

This clonotype occurred once. The rearrangement uses TRBV9 and TRBJ2-1; D remains unclear. This CDR3 has 16 amino acids. Germline V gene data show CDR1 as SGDLS and CDR2 as YYNGEE. V was clipped by 0 bases and J by 1 base, with 11 bases between them. The CDR3 DNA follows: TGTGCCAGCAGCGTAGAAGATGGGGTATCCTACAATGAGCAGTTCTTC. This gives the protein CASSVEDGVSYNEQFF.

This clonotype was seen once. The chain is built from TRBV28 and TRBJ1-1; D is perhaps TRBD1 (5 bases). V was shortened by 1 base and J by 7 bases, with 13 bases between the two germline ends. The CDR3 covers 14 residues. Germline assignment: CDR1 MDHEN and CDR2 SYDVKM. For the CDR3, the DNA is TGTGCCAGCAGTTTATTTCGAGGGGCAGGTGAAGCTTTCTTT. Translation gives CASSLFRGAGEAFF.

The chain combines TRBV7-9 with TRBJ1-3; perhaps TRBD1 as D (5 bases). The CDR3 length is 19 residues. CDR1 SEHNR and CDR2 FQNEAQ come from the germline V gene (reference sequence). Trimming stripped 3 bases from V and 0 bases from J, with 21 bases between. CDR3 coding DNA: TGTGCCAGCAGCTTCCCGTCGGGTGCAGCGGACAACTCTGGAAACACCATATATTTT. This gives the protein CASSFPSGAADNSGNTIYF.

This clonotype was counted a few times. The chain has TRBV3-1 and TRBJ2-7; D might be TRBD1 (5 bases). The length of the CDR3 is 15 residues. V was cut by 0 bases and J by 3 bases, with 12 bases left in between. Germline V gene lookup returns CDR1 LGHDT and CDR2 YNNKEL (reference sequence). The CDR3 protein is CASSQEPGILYEQYF. The DNA for the CDR3 is TGTGCCAGCAGCCAAGAGCCAGGGATCCTCTACGAGCAGTACTTC.

The J gene is TRBJ2-1, the V gene TRBV9; D is possibly TRBD2 (5 bases). The CDR3 sequence is 14 residues long. The V gene lost 4 bases and the J gene lost 6 bases, with 14 bases spanning the gap. Germline assignment: CDR1 SGDLS and CDR2 YYNGEE. The CDR3: CASSPWGVANEQFF. CDR3 DNA: TGTGCCAGCAGCCCGTGGGGAGTGGCCAATGAGCAGTTCTTC.

This clonotype was counted many times. J is TRBJ2-5 and V is TRBV7-2; D is uncertain. V lost 1 base, J lost 2 bases, and 14 bases lay in between. The length of the CDR3 is 16 residues. CDR1 and CDR2 from the germline V gene are SGHTA and FQGNSA. This CDR3 reads CASSLVPPNLQETQYF. In DNA, the CDR3 is TGTGCCAGCAGCTTAGTTCCCCCTAATCTTCAAGAGACCCAGTACTTC.

The sample holds many counts of this clonotype. This sequence joins TRBV19 and TRBJ2-1, with D tentatively TRBD1 (5 bases). In germline, CDR1 is LNHDA, CDR2 SQIVND (reference sequence). Trimming left V 4 bases short and J 6 bases short, with 13 bases between. This CDR3 region has 14 residues. For the CDR3, the DNA is TGTGCCAGTAGTAGGACAACTTTTCCCAATGAGCAGTTCTTC. It encodes CASSRTTFPNEQFF.

This clonotype has just a few counts. This chain connects TRBV20-1 to TRBJ2-1, with D perhaps TRBD2 (8 bases). CDR1 DFQATT and CDR2 SNEGSKA come from the germline V gene (reference sequence). V lost 4 bases to trimming and J lost 7 bases, with 17 bases between them. The CDR3 is 14 residues long. This CDR3 is CSATGGGGGNEQFF. CDR3 nucleotide sequence: TGCAGTGCTACAGGGGGGGGCGGGGGGAATGAGCAGTTCTTC.